The 14 T cell receptor beta chains given below trace back to one sample, sequenced in a study of long-term antiretroviral therapy in people with HIV. It was version v3.0 of the immunoSEQ assay that was run at survey level. Data came from immunoSEQ multiplex PCR; TCRdb stores just in-frame clones and leaves some out. Of about 30,000 clones listed, 85% to 95% are singletons. The sample in question was unsorted PBMCs, obtained around 6.5 years after starting antiretroviral therapy. The receptors were gathered from a woman aged 40-49 years with HIV.

CDR3 nucleotides: TGTGCCAGCAGCTTAGCTAGCGGGGGGGCCGATACGCAGTATTTT. As protein: CASSLASGGADTQYF. This rearrangement joins TRBV13 to TRBJ2-3, with 12 bases identical to TRBD2. The CDR3 length is 15 residues. V gave up 1 base and J gave up 6 bases; unmatched junction bases: 2. Germline V lookup: CDR1 PRHDT, CDR2 FYEKMQ (reference sequence).

The V and J genes are TRBV5-5 and TRBJ1-3; TRBD1 aligns across 10 bases. The CDR3 has 16 amino acids. Losses at the gene ends were 6 bases for V and 2 bases for J; bases not matched to a gene: 8. Germline CDR1 SGHKS, CDR2 YYEKEE (reference sequence). The CDR3 protein is CASTEMGQGTGNTIYF. The CDR3 DNA reads as TGTGCCAGCACCGAAATGGGACAGGGGACTGGAAACACCATATATTTT.

CDR3 nucleotides: TGTGCCAGCAGCTTAGTGTGGGAGGGGGAAGCTGGCTACACCTTC. Translated: CASSLVWEGEAGYTF. The chain has TRBV7-2 and TRBJ1-2; possibly TRBD1 for D (6 bases). The CDR3 loop spans 15 amino acids. The germline CDR1 and CDR2 sequences are SGHTA and FQGNSA. Deletions cut 1 base from V and 7 bases from J, with 16 bases between.

The J gene is TRBJ1-1, the V gene TRBV7-2; tentatively, D is TRBD1 (5 bases). Trimming took 0 bases from V and 8 from J, leaving 10 bases between them. Germline V CDR1 and CDR2: SGHTA, FQGNSA. The CDR3 sequence is 13 residues long. CDR3 amino acids: CASSLARREEAFF. DNA of the CDR3: TGTGCCAGCAGCTTAGCGCGCAGGGAAGAAGCTTTCTTT.

The chain uses TRBV10-3 and TRBJ1-2; 7 bases fit TRBD1. The germline gives CDR1 ENHRY, CDR2 SYGVKD. The CDR3 has 14 amino acids. The J segment lost 1 base and the V segment lost 10 bases, leaving 9 bases of the junction unmatched. The CDR3 sequence: CATATGSDNYGYTF. CDR3 nucleotide sequence: TGTGCCACTGCGACAGGGTCAGATAACTATGGCTACACCTTC.

The gene calls are TRBV9 and TRBJ2-5; 9 bases align to TRBD2. With 0 bases clipped from V and 5 bases from J, the junction kept 8 bases outside the gene matches. The germline CDR1 and CDR2 sequences are SGDLS and YYNGEE. The CDR3 has 16 residues. The CDR3 DNA reads TGTGCCAGCAGCGTAGGCTTAGCGGGGGTCGGGGAGACCCAGTACTTC. Its protein product is CASSVGLAGVGETQYF.

This chain links TRBV4-3 with TRBJ2-1; D perhaps matches TRBD2 (7 bases). With 5 bases removed from V and 3 bases from J, the gap between germline ends came to 14 bases. Per the germline V gene, CDR1 is LGHNA and CDR2 is YSLEER. The CDR3 loop spans 15 amino acids. The CDR3 region is CASSVDGGRYNEQFF. The CDR3 DNA follows: TGCGCCAGCAGCGTGGACGGGGGGCGCTACAATGAGCAGTTCTTC.

This chain's CDR3 is CASSQESLSSYNEQFF. CDR3 DNA: TGCGCCAGCAGCCAAGAGTCACTTAGCTCCTACAATGAGCAGTTCTTC. This chain joins TRBV4-3 and TRBJ2-1; D gene uncertain. V gave up 0 bases and J gave up 0 bases, with 9 bases separating them. This CDR3 has 16 residues. Germline V gene data show CDR1 as LGHNA and CDR2 as YSLEER.

This rearrangement joins TRBV5-5 to TRBJ2-6; 7 nucleotides line up with TRBD1. V was pared by 5 bases and J by 0 bases, with 8 bases of the junction left unmatched. Germline V CDR1 and CDR2: SGHKS, YYEKEE (reference sequence). CDR3 length: 17 residues. The CDR3 nucleotides read TGTGCCAGCAGTTCTACGGACAGGAGCTCTGGGGCCAACGTCCTGACTTTC. It codes for CASSSTDRSSGANVLTF.

Turning to this clone: One junction end does not reproduce the germline sequence, and a read error may be involved. Different DNA sequences within this sample yield the same CDR3. The chain is built from TRBV7-6 and TRBJ1-2; 8 positions match TRBD1. The V gene's germline CDR1 is SGHVS and CDR2 FNYEAQ. The CDR3 runs to 16 residues. CDR3 DNA sequence: TGTGCCAGCAGTTTAGGGAGCAGGGGGCGCGGCTATGGCTACACCTTC. It specifies CASSLGSRGRGYGYTF.

V usage is TRBV7-9 and J usage is TRBJ2-3, with D possibly matching TRBD1 (5 bases). The CDR3 has 13 amino acids. The germline V gene encodes CDR1 SEHNR and CDR2 FQNEAQ (reference sequence). Trimming cost V 2 bases and J 3 bases, with 6 bases left between them. The CDR3 bases are TGTGCCAGCAGCTTACAGGGTACAGATACGCAGTATTTT. Residues: CASSLQGTDTQYF.

This chain joins TRBV25-1 and TRBJ1-1, with D possibly TRBD1 on 5 matching bases. V was clipped by 5 bases and J by 3 bases, with 13 bases between them. Germline CDR1 MGHDK, CDR2 SYGVNS. CDR3 length equals 14 residues. The CDR3 DNA follows: TGTGCCAGCAGTTTGGATAAGGGGTACACTGAAGCTTTCTTT. It yields the protein CASSLDKGYTEAFF. The full variable domain, in which reference TRBV25-1 and TRBJ1-1 provide the parts outside the CDR3, is EADIYQTPRYLVIGTGKKITLECSQTMGHDKMYWYQQDPGMELHLIHYSYGVNSTEKGDLSSESTVSRIRTEHFPLTLESARPSHTSQYLCASSLDKGYTEAFFGQGTRLTVV.

The CDR3 spells CASSARNRGQREQYF. The CDR3 nucleotides are TGTGCCAGCAGCGCCCGAAACCGGGGACAGCGCGAGCAGTACTTC. V usage is TRBV5-6 and J usage is TRBJ2-7, with 7 nucleotides matching TRBD1. The CDR3 sequence is 15 residues long. The V and J ends lost 4 bases and 6 bases, in that order; junction bases with no gene match: 13. The germline gives CDR1 SGHDT, CDR2 YYEEEE. The entire variable domain, with the rest obtained from reference TRBV5-6 and TRBJ2-7, is as follows: DAGVTQSPTHLIKTRGQQVTLRCSPKSGHDTVSWYQQALGQGPQFIFQYYEEEERQRGNFPDRFSGHQFPNYSSELNVNALLLGDSALYLCASSARNRGQREQYFGPGTRLTVT.

V is TRBV19 and J is TRBJ2-2; 7 bases are a match to TRBD2. There are 15 residues in the CDR3. Trimming at V came to 2 bases and at J to 4 bases, leaving 4 bases not matched to a gene. Germline-derived CDR1 and CDR2 are LNHDA and SQIVND (reference sequence). This CDR3 is CASSISLAVTGELFF. In nucleotides, the CDR3 is TGTGCCAGTAGTATATCGCTAGCGGTCACCGGGGAGCTGTTTTTT.